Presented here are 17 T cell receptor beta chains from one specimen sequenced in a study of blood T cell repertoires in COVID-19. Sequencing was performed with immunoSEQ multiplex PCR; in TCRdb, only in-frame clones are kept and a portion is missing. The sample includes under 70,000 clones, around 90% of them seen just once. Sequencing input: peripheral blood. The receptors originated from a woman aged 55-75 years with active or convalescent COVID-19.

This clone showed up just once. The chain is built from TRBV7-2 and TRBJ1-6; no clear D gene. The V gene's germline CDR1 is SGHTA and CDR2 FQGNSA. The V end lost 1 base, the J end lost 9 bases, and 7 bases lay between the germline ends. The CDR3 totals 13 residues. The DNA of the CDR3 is TGTGCCAGCAGCTTAGGAGGTAGTTCACCCCTCCACTTT. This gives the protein CASSLGGSSPLHF.

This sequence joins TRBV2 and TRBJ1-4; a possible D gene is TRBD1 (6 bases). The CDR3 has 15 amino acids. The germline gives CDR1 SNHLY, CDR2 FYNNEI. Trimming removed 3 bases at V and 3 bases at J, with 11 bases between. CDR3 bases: TGTGCCAGCAGTGACAGGGGAACACCTAATGAAAAACTGTTTTTT. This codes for CASSDRGTPNEKLFF.

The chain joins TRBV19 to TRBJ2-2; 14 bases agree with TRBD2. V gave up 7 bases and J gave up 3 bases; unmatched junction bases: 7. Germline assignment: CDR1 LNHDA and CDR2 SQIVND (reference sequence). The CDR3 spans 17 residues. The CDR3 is CASTPRGLAGDTGELFF. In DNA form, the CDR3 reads TGTGCCAGTACCCCGAGGGGACTAGCGGGGGACACCGGGGAGCTGTTTTTT.

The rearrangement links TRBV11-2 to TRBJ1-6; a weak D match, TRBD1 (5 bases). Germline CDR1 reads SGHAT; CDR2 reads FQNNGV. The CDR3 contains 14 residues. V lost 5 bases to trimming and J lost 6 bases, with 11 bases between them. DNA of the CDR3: TGTGCCAGCAGCGGTCAGGGCCGTAATTCACCCCTCCACTTT. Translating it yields CASSGQGRNSPLHF.

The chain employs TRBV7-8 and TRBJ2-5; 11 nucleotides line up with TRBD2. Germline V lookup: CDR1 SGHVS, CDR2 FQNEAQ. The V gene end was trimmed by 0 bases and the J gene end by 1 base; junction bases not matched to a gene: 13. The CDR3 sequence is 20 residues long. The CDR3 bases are TGTGCCAGCAGCTTAGCGGGGGTAGCGGGGGGGCTATCCCTCCAAGAGACCCAGTACTTC. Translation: CASSLAGVAGGLSLQETQYF.

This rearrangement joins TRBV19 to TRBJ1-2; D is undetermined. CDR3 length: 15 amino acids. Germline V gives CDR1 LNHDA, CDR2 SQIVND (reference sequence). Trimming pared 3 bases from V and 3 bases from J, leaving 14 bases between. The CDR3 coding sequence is TGTGCCAGTAGTATGTTGCCGCTAATTTACTATGGCTACACCTTC. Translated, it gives CASSMLPLIYYGYTF.

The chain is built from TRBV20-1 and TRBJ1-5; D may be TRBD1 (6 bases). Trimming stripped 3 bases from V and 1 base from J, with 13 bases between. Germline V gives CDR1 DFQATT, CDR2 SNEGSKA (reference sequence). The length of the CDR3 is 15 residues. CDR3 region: CSASSPGHSNQPQHF. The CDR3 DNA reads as TGCAGTGCTAGTTCCCCGGGACACAGCAATCAGCCCCAGCATTTT.

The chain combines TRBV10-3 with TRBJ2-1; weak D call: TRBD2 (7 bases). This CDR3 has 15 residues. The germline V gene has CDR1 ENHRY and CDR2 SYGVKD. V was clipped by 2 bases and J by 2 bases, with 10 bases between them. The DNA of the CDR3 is TGTGCCATCAGTGAGGCCGGGGGGCCCTACAATGAGCAGTTCTTC. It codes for CAISEAGGPYNEQFF.

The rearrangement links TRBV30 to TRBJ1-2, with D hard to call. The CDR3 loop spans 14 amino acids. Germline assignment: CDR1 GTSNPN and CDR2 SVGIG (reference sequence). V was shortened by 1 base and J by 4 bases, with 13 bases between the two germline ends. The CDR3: CAWSGGHITYGYTF. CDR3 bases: TGTGCCTGGAGTGGAGGCCATATCACCTATGGCTACACCTTC.

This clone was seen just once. The CDR3: CATSRGDLTGNNEKLFF. The CDR3 DNA follows: TGTGCCACCAGCAGAGGCGATTTGACAGGCAATAATGAAAAACTGTTTTTT. The chain employs TRBV15 and TRBJ1-4; weak D call: TRBD1 (6 bases). Germline assignment: CDR1 LNHNV and CDR2 YYDKDF (reference sequence). CDR3 length equals 17 residues. Trimming removed 1 base from V and 4 bases from J, with 16 bases in between.

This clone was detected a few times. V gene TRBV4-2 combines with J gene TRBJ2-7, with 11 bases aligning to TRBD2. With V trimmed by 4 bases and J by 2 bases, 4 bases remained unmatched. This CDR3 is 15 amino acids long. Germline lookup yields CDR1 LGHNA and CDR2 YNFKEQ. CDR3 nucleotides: TGTGCCAGCAGCCGGGGGACTAGCGGAACCTACGAGCAGTACTTC. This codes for CASSRGTSGTYEQYF.

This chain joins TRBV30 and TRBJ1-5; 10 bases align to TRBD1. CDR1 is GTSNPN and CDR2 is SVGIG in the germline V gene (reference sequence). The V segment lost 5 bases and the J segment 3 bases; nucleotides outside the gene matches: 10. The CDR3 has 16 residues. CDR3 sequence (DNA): TGTGCCTGGGGCGGGACAGGGGAGATCATCAATCAGCCCCAGCATTTT. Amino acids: CAWGGTGEIINQPQHF.

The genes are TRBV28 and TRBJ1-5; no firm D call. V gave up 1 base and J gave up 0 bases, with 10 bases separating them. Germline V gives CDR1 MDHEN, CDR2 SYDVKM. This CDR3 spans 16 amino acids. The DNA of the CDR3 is TGTGCCAGCAGTTTATTATGGGAGTCTAGCAATCAGCCCCAGCATTTT. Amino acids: CASSLLWESSNQPQHF.

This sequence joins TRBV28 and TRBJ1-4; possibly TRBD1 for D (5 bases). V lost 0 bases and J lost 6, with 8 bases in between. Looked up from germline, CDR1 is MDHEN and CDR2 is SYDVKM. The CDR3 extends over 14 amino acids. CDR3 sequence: CASSLWGGYEKLFF. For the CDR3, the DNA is TGTGCCAGCAGTTTATGGGGGGGGTATGAAAAACTGTTTTTT.

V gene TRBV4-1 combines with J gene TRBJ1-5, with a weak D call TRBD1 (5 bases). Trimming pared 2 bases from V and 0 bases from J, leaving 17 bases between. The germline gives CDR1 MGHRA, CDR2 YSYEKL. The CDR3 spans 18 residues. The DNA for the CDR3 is TGCGCCAGCAGCCAACGACCAACGGGGGGGAATAGCAATCAGCCCCAGCATTTT. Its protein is CASSQRPTGGNSNQPQHF.

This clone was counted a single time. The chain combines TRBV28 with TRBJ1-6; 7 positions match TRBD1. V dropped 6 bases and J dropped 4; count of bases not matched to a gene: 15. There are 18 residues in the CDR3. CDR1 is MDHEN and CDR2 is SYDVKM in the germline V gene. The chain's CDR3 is CASRTGRQGRGYNSPLHF. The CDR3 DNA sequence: TGTGCCAGCAGGACCGGGCGACAGGGTAGGGGATATAATTCACCCCTCCACTTT. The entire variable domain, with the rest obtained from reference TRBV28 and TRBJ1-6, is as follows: DVKVTQSSRYLVKRTGEKVFLECVQDMDHENMFWYRQDPGLGLRLIYFSYDVKMKEKGDIPEGYSVSREKKERFSLILESASTNQTSMYLCASRTGRQGRGYNSPLHFGNGTRLTVT.

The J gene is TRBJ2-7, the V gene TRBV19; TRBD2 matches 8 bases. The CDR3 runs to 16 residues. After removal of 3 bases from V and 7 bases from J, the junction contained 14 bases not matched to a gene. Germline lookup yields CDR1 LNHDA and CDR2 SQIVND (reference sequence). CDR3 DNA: TGTGCCAGTAGTATCTCCGCGGCAGCGGGGGAGGGAGAGCAGTACTTC. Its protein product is CASSISAAAGEGEQYF.